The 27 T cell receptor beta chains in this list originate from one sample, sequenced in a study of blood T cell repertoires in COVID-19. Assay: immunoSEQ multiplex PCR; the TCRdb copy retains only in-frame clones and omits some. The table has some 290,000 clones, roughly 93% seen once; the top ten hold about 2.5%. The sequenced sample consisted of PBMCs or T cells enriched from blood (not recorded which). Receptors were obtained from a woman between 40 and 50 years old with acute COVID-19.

CDR3 nucleotide sequence: TGTGCCACCAGTGATTTGGGGCTACGAAAGCAGTACTTC. It translates to CATSDLGLRKQYF. The rearrangement links TRBV24-1 to TRBJ2-7; no clear D gene. Germline CDR1 is KGHDR and CDR2 is SFDVKD. Trimming stripped 0 bases from V and 8 bases from J, with 10 bases between. The CDR3 sequence is 13 residues long.

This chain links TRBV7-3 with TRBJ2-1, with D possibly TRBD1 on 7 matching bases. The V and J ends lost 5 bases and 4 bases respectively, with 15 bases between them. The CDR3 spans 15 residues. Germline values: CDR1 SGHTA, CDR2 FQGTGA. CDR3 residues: CASSPSGGRYNEQFF. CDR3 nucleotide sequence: TGTGCCAGCAGCCCCTCAGGGGGGAGGTACAATGAGCAGTTCTTC.

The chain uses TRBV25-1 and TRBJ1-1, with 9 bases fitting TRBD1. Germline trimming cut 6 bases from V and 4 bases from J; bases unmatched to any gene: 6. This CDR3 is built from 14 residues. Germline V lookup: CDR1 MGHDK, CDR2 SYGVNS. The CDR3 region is CASRGTGYGTEAFF. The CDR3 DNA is TGTGCCAGCAGAGGGACAGGGTATGGCACTGAAGCTTTCTTT.

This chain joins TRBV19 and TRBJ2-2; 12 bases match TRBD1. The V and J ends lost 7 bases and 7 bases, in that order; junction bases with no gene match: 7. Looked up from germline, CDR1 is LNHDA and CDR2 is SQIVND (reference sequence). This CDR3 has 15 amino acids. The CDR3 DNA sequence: TGTGCCAGTATGGGACAGGGGGCAAGGGTCGGGGAGCTGTTTTTT. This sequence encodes CASMGQGARVGELFF.

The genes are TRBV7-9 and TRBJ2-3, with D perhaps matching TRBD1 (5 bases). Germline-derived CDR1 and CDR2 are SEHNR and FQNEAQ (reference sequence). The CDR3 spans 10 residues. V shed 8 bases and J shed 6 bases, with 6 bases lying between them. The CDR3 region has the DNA TGTGCCAGCTCAGGGGATACGCAGTATTTT. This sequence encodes CASSGDTQYF.

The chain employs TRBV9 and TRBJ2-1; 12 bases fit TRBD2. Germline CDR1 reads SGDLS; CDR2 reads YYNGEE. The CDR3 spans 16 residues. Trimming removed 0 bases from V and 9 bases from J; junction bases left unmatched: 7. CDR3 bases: TGTGCCAGCAGCGTAGGCGGGGGACTAGCGGGTTCTGAGCAGTTCTTC. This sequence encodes CASSVGGGLAGSEQFF.

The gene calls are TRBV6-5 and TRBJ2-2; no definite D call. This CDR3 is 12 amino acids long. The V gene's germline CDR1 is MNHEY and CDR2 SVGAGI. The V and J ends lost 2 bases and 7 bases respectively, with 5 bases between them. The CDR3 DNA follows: TGTGCCAGCAGTTACCAGGTCGGGGAGCTGTTTTTT. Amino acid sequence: CASSYQVGELFF.

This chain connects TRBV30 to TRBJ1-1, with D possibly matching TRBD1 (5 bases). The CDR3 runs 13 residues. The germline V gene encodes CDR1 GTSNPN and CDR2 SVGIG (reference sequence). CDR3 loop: CAGAGHLNTEAFF. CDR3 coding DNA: TGTGCTGGAGCTGGACACCTGAACACTGAAGCTTTCTTT. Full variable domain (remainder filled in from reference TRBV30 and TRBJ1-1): SQTIHQWPATLVQPVGSPLSLECTVEGTSNPNLYWYRQAAGRGLQLLFYSVGIGQISSEVPQNLSASRPQDRQFILSSKKLLLSDSGFYLCAGAGHLNTEAFFGQGTRLTVV.

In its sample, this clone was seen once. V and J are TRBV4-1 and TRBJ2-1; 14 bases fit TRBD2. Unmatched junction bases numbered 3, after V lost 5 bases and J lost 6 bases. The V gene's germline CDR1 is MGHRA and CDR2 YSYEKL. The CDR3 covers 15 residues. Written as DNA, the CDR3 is TGCGCCAGCAGCAACGGACTAGCGGGGGGCAATGAGCAGTTCTTC. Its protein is CASSNGLAGGNEQFF.

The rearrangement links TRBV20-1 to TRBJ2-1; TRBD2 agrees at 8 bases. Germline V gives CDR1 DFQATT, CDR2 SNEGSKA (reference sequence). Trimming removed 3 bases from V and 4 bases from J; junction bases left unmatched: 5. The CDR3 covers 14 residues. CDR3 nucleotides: TGCAGTGCTAGTTCGGGACTAGGTTACAATGAGCAGTTCTTC. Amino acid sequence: CSASSGLGYNEQFF.

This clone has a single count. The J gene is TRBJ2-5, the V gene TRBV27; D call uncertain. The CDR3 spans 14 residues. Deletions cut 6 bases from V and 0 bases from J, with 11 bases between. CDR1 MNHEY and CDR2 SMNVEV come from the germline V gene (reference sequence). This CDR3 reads CASRPLDYQETQYF. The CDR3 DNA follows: TGTGCCAGCAGGCCTCTCGACTACCAAGAGACCCAGTACTTC.

CDR3: CASLIGGLRTDTQYF. CDR3 nucleotides: TGTGCCAGCCTCATCGGGGGGTTGAGGACAGATACGCAGTATTTT. The chain couples TRBV7-2 to TRBJ2-3; 7 positions match TRBD2. CDR1 SGHTA and CDR2 FQGNSA come from the germline V gene. The V gene end was trimmed by 8 bases and the J gene end by 3 bases; junction bases not matched to a gene: 11. CDR3 size: 15 residues.

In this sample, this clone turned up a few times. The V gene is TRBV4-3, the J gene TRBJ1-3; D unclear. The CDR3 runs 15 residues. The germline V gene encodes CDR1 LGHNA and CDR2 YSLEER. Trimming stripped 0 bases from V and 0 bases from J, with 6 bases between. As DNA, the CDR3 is TGCGCCAGCAGCCAAGACTCGAGCTCTGGAAACACCATATATTTT. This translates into CASSQDSSSGNTIYF.

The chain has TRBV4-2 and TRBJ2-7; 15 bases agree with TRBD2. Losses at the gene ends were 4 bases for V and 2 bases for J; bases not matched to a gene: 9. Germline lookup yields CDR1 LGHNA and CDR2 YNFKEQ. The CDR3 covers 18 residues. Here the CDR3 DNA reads TGTGCCAGCAGCCCCCAGACGGGACTAGCGGGAGGCGCCTACGAGCAGTACTTC. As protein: CASSPQTGLAGGAYEQYF.

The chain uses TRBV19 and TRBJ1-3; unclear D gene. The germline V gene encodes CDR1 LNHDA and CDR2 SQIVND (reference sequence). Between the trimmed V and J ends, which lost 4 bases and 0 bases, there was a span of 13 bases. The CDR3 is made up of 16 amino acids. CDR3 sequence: CASSTGGSASGNTIYF. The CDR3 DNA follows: TGTGCCAGTAGTACCGGCGGCAGCGCCTCTGGAAACACCATATATTTT.

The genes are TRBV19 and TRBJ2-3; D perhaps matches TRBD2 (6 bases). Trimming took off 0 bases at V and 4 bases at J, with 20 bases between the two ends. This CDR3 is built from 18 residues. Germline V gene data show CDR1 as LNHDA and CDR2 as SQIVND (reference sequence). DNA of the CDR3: TGTGCCAGTAGTATAGATCGAGGGACTGGACGACAACCAGATACGCAGTATTTT. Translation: CASSIDRGTGRQPDTQYF.

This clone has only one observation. The CDR3 region is CASSGLAGDRNYGYTF. The CDR3 nucleotides are TGTGCCAGCAGCGGATTAGCAGGGGACCGGAACTATGGCTACACCTTC. The rearrangement uses TRBV9 and TRBJ1-2; D may be TRBD1 (6 bases). The length of the CDR3 is 16 residues. With 3 bases removed from V and 2 bases from J, the gap between germline ends came to 17 bases. Germline V CDR1 and CDR2: SGDLS, YYNGEE.

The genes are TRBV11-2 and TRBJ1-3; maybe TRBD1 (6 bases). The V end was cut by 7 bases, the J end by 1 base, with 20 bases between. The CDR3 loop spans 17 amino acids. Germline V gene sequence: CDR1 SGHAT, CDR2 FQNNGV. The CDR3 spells CASNWGGQTHSGNTIYF. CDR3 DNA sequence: TGTGCCAGCAACTGGGGTGGACAGACCCATTCTGGAAACACCATATATTTT.

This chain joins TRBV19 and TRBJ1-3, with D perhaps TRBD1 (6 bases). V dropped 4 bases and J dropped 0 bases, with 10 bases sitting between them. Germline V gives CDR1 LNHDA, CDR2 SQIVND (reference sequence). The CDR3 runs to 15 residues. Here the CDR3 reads CASSSYRVSGNTIYF. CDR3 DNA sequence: TGTGCCAGTAGTAGCTACAGGGTCTCTGGAAACACCATATATTTT.

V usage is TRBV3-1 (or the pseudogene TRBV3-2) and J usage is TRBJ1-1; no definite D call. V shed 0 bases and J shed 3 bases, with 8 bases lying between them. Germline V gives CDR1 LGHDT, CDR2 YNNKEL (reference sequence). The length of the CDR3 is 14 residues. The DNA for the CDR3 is TGTGCCAGCAGCCAAGATCGCGTGTACACTGAAGCTTTCTTT. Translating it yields CASSQDRVYTEAFF.

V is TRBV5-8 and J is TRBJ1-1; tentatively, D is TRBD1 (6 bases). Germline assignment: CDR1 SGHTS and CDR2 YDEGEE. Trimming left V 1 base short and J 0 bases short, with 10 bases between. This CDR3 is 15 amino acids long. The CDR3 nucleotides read TGTGCCAGCAGCTTGCCTTGGACAGTGAACACTGAAGCTTTCTTT. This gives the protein CASSLPWTVNTEAFF.

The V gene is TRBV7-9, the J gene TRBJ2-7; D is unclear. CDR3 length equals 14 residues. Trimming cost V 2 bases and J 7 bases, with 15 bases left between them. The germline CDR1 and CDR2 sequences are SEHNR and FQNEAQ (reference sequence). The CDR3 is CASSLTEPPWEQYF. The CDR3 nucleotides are TGTGCCAGCAGCTTAACGGAGCCACCTTGGGAGCAGTACTTC. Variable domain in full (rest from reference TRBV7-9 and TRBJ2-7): DTGVSQNPRHKITKRGQNVTFRCDPISEHNRLYWYRQTLGQGPEFLTYFQNEAQLEKSRLLSDRFSAERPKGSFSTLEIQRTEQGDSAMYLCASSLTEPPWEQYFGPGTRLTVT.

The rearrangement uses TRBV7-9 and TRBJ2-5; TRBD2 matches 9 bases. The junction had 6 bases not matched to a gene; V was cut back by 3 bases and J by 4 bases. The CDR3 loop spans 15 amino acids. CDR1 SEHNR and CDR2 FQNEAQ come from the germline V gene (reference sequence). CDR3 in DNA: TGTGCCAGCAGCTTTAGCGGGGGAGCCTTAGAGACCCAGTACTTC. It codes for CASSFSGGALETQYF.

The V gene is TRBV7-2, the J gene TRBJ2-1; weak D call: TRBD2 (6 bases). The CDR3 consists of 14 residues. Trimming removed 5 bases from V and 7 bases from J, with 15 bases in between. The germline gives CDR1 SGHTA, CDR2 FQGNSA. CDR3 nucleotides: TGTGCCAGCAGCCTCCCCGGGACTCGTAATGAGCAGTTCTTC. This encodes CASSLPGTRNEQFF.

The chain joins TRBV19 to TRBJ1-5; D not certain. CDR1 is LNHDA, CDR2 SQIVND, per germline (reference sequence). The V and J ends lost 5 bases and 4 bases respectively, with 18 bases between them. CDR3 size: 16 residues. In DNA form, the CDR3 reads TGTGCCAGTAGTGTAGGCGGATCAACCGGTAATCAGCCCCAGCATTTT. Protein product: CASSVGGSTGNQPQHF.

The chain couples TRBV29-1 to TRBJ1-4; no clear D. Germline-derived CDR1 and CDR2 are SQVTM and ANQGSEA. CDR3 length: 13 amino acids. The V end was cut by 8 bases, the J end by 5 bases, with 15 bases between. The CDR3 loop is CSIAGGSNEKLFF. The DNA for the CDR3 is TGCAGCATCGCTGGAGGATCCAATGAAAAACTGTTTTTT.

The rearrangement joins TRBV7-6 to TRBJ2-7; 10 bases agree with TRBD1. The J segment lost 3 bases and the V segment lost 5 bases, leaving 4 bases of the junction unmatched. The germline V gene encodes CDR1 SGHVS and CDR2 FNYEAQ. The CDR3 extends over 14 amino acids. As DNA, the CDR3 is TGTGCCAGCAGCCGAGGGACAGGGGACTACGAGCAGTACTTC. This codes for CASSRGTGDYEQYF.